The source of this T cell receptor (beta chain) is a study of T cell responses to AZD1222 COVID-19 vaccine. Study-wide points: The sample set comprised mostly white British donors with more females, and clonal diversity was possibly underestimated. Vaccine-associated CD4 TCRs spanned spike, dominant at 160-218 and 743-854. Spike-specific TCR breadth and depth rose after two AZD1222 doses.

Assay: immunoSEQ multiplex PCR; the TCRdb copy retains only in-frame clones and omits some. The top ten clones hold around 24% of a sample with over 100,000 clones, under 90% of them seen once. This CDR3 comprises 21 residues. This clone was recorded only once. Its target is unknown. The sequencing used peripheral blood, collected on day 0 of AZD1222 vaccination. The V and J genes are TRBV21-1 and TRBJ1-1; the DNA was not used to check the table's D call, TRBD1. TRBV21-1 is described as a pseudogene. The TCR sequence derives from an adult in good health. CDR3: CASSKEGVVHPNRGLITEAFF. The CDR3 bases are TGTGCCAGCAGCAAAGAGGGGGTAGTTCACCCGAACAGGGGATTAATCACTGAAGCTTTCTTT.